One T cell receptor (beta chain) is described in this entry. RNA totalling roughly 0.45 to 1 ug underwent reverse transcription with random hexamers. TCRdb reprocessed the immunoSEQ multiplex PCR reads via MiXCR and lists one record per CDR3 protein. The sample carries more than 70,000 distinct CDR3 sequences, more than 85% recorded once. CD8+ and CD4+ T cells circulating in blood were sequenced for TCR beta. TEMRA cells were enriched by FACS, while CD8+ and CD4+ T cells were obtained through a negative isolation that was performed magnetically. The CDR3 is 15 amino acids. The ends were cut back, 1 base at V and 0 bases at J, with 8 bases in the middle. Germline CDR1 SGDLS, CDR2 YYNGEE. The data originate from a study of CD8 T cells in Susac syndrome.

This receptor was identified in a human donor with multiple sclerosis. The chain employs TRBV9 and TRBJ2-1; no firm D call. Sequencing used CD8+ T cells from PBMCs. CDR3 DNA sequence: TGTGCCAGCAGCGTACTACCGAGCTCCTACAATGAGCAGTTCTTC. Residues: CASSVLPSSYNEQFF.